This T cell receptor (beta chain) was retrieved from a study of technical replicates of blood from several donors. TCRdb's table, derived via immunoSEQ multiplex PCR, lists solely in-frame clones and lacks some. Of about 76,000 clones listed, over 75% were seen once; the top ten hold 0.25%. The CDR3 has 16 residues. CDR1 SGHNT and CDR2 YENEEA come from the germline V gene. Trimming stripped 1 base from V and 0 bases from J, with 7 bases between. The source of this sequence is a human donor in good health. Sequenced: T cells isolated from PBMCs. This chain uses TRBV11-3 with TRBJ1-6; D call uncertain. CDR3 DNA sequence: TGTGCCAGCAGCTTAGTAGGGAGCTCCTATAATTCACCCCTCCACTTT. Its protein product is CASSLVGSSYNSPLHF.